Shown below are 20 T cell receptor beta chains from a single sample sequenced in a study of blood T cell repertoires in COVID-19. Repertoires were generated with immunoSEQ multiplex PCR, while TCRdb's copy carries only in-frame clones and drops some. The sample lists 310,000 or so clones; around 90% were seen once. Sequencing was done on a sample of PBMCs or T cells enriched from blood (not recorded which). The receptors shown here come from a woman aged 30 to 39 who had recovered from COVID-19.

The J gene is TRBJ2-3, the V gene TRBV28; no clear D. CDR1 MDHEN and CDR2 SYDVKM come from the germline V gene. The CDR3 sequence is 16 residues long. Trimming took off 3 bases at V and 4 bases at J, with 17 bases between the two ends. The CDR3 nucleotides are TGTGCCAGCAGTTTGATAACACCCACATCGTCAGATACGCAGTATTTT. Its translation: CASSLITPTSSDTQYF.

The sample holds one count of this clone. The rearrangement uses TRBV7-2 and TRBJ2-1, with 14 nucleotides matching TRBD2. This CDR3 has 15 residues. Per the germline V gene, CDR1 is SGHTA and CDR2 is FQGNSA. Germline trimming cut 1 base from V and 8 bases from J; bases unmatched to any gene: 1. The CDR3 loop is CASSLGLAGGDEQFF. The CDR3 DNA follows: TGTGCCAGCAGCTTAGGACTAGCGGGAGGGGATGAGCAGTTCTTC.

The rearrangement uses TRBV10-3 and TRBJ2-1; perhaps TRBD1 as D (5 bases). Germline CDR1 and CDR2: ENHRY and SYGVKD. Trimming left V 4 bases short and J 5 bases short, with 12 bases between. This CDR3 has 14 amino acids. The CDR3 coding sequence is TGTGCCATCAGTGGATGGCAGGGAAACAATGAGCAGTTCTTC. Translating gives CAISGWQGNNEQFF.

V gene TRBV28 combines with J gene TRBJ1-2; D unclear. V was clipped by 6 bases and J by 4 bases, with 12 bases between them. In germline, CDR1 is MDHEN, CDR2 SYDVKM. CDR3 length: 13 residues. CDR3 loop: CASSETAIYGYTF. As DNA, the CDR3 is TGTGCCAGCAGCGAAACAGCAATCTATGGCTACACCTTC.

The chain combines TRBV7-2 with TRBJ2-4; unclear D gene. Trimming pared 5 bases from V and 0 bases from J, leaving 8 bases between. The CDR3 length is 14 residues. The V gene's germline CDR1 is SGHTA and CDR2 FQGNSA. The CDR3 DNA reads as TGTGCCAGCAGCGCTTCACTAGCCAAAAACATTCAGTACTTC. It specifies CASSASLAKNIQYF. The variable domain in full, with the rest retrieved from reference TRBV7-2 and TRBJ2-4, is GAGVSQSPSNKVTEKGKDVELRCDPISGHTALYWYRQSLGQGLEFLIYFQGNSAPDKSGLPSDRFSAERTGGSVSTLTIQRTQQEDSAVYLCASSASLAKNIQYFGAGTRLSVL.

This clone has a handful of counts. The chain couples TRBV27 to TRBJ1-1, with D perhaps TRBD1 (6 bases). V shed 5 bases and J shed 2 bases, with 15 bases lying between them. The CDR3 is 15 residues long. Germline-derived CDR1 and CDR2 are MNHEY and SMNVEV (reference sequence). The CDR3 reads CASSPRTDQNTEAFF. CDR3 bases: TGTGCCAGCAGTCCAAGGACAGACCAAAACACTGAAGCTTTCTTT.

This clone was detected once. The chain has TRBV9 and TRBJ2-5; TRBD2 aligns across 8 bases. Germline loops: CDR1 SGDLS, CDR2 YYNGEE. The trim removed 0 bases at V and 4 bases at J, leaving 11 bases unmatched. This CDR3 has 17 amino acids. The CDR3 spells CASSVGASGPGGETQYF. CDR3 in DNA: TGTGCCAGCAGCGTAGGTGCTAGCGGGCCCGGGGGAGAGACCCAGTACTTC.

This rearrangement joins TRBV4-1 to TRBJ2-1; D is perhaps TRBD2 (6 bases). Germline CDR1 MGHRA, CDR2 YSYEKL. V was cut by 2 bases and J by 7 bases, with 21 bases left in between. This CDR3 spans 17 amino acids. The CDR3 nucleotides read TGCGCCAGCAGCCAACCCCTTAGATCTATGCGGGGAAATGAGCAGTTCTTC. Amino acids: CASSQPLRSMRGNEQFF.

The rearrangement links TRBV28 to TRBJ1-4; a weak D match, TRBD1 (6 bases). In germline, CDR1 is MDHEN, CDR2 SYDVKM. V shed 2 bases and J shed 11 bases, with 21 bases lying between them. The CDR3 sequence is 16 residues long. The CDR3 nucleotides are TGTGCCAGCAGTTTAGCCCAAGGGCAGGGGATAGGGAAACTGTTTTTT. Translation gives CASSLAQGQGIGKLFF.

The chain combines TRBV19 with TRBJ1-6; D remains ambiguous. Germline lookup yields CDR1 LNHDA and CDR2 SQIVND (reference sequence). Trimming took 9 bases from V and 10 from J, leaving 4 bases between them. This CDR3 has 9 amino acids. CDR3: CASGSPLHF. DNA of the CDR3: TGTGCCAGCGGGTCACCCCTCCACTTT.

This chain joins TRBV5-1 and TRBJ2-1; 11 nucleotides agree with TRBD2. Germline CDR1 is SGHRS and CDR2 is YFSETQ. This CDR3 is 16 amino acids long. V shed 0 bases, J shed 6 bases, and the junction held 5 bases outside the gene matches. The DNA of the CDR3 is TGCGCCAGCAGCTTGGAGAGTAGCGGGAGGGCCAATGAGCAGTTCTTC. Translated: CASSLESSGRANEQFF.

The J gene is TRBJ1-2, the V gene TRBV14, with a possible D match to TRBD1 (5 bases). CDR1 and CDR2 (germline): SGHDN, FVKESK. The V gene lost 1 base and the J gene lost 4 bases, with 13 bases spanning the gap. This CDR3 region has 15 residues. The CDR3 DNA reads as TGTGCCAGCAGCCAAGTTTCCGGGACTTCCTATGGCTACACCTTC. Amino acid sequence: CASSQVSGTSYGYTF.

The chain joins TRBV6-5 to TRBJ1-3, with D perhaps TRBD1 (5 bases). This CDR3 region has 16 residues. Germline V gene data show CDR1 as MNHEY and CDR2 as SVGAGI. V lost 4 bases and J 2 bases, leaving 15 bases between the germline ends. The CDR3 sequence: CASSSEQASAGNTIYF. In DNA, the CDR3 is TGTGCCAGCAGTTCCGAACAGGCGTCTGCTGGAAACACCATATATTTT.

This chain links TRBV9 with TRBJ2-3; 7 nucleotides agree with TRBD2. CDR1 is SGDLS, CDR2 YYNGEE, per germline. This CDR3 spans 20 amino acids. Trimming removed 2 bases from V and 1 base from J; junction bases left unmatched: 19. As DNA, the CDR3 is TGTGCCAGCAGCGTCCCCTCTACCCGACTAGCCGTTATTCGCACAGATACGCAGTATTTT. It yields the protein CASSVPSTRLAVIRTDTQYF.

The chain couples TRBV28 to TRBJ1-2, with a possible D match to TRBD1 (6 bases). Germline CDR1 MDHEN, CDR2 SYDVKM. V shed 5 bases and J shed 4 bases, with 17 bases lying between them. The CDR3 extends over 15 amino acids. The CDR3 loop is CASSPTWGGGYGYTF. CDR3 DNA sequence: TGTGCCAGCAGTCCGACTTGGGGGGGCGGCTATGGCTACACCTTC.

The J gene is TRBJ2-7, the V gene TRBV6-1; 7 nucleotides line up with TRBD2. The V and J ends lost 2 bases and 1 base, in that order; junction bases with no gene match: 11. This CDR3 contains 17 residues. Germline CDR1 reads MNHNS; CDR2 reads SASEGT. CDR3 coding DNA: TGTGCCAGCAGTGAAATCGGGAGGTTCGGGGGATCCTACGAGCAGTACTTC. Its protein product is CASSEIGRFGGSYEQYF.

The rearrangement joins TRBV5-8 to TRBJ2-7, with 7 bases lining up with TRBD1. V shed 6 bases and J 3 bases; nucleotides not matched to a gene: 9. The germline gives CDR1 SGHTS, CDR2 YDEGEE. This CDR3 has 14 residues. CDR3 sequence: CASTYRDSLYEQYF. CDR3 nucleotides: TGTGCCAGCACCTACCGGGACAGCCTCTACGAGCAGTACTTC.

This clone was found once. The rearrangement uses TRBV19 and TRBJ1-5; no clear D. Germline lookup yields CDR1 LNHDA and CDR2 SQIVND (reference sequence). The CDR3 totals 12 residues. V dropped 8 bases and J dropped 1 base, with 6 bases sitting between them. CDR3 bases: TGTGCCAGTCAGTTAAGCAATCAGCCCCAGCATTTT. This sequence encodes CASQLSNQPQHF.

This chain joins TRBV5-4 and TRBJ2-4, with 8 positions matching TRBD1. Germline assignment: CDR1 SGHNT and CDR2 YYREEE (reference sequence). The CDR3 covers 12 residues. Trimming cost V 6 bases and J 6 bases; bases outside gene matches: 2. CDR3 DNA: TGTGCCAGCACTACAGGGGGAAACATTCAGTACTTC. It encodes CASTTGGNIQYF.

The chain carries TRBV18 and TRBJ2-7; tentatively, D is TRBD1 (6 bases). The CDR3 spans 13 residues. Germline assignment: CDR1 KGHSH and CDR2 LQKENI. The V end was cut by 8 bases, the J end by 6 bases, with 17 bases between. Here the CDR3 DNA reads TGTGCCAGCACTCAGGGGATTTTGGTCGAGCAGTACTTC. Amino acid sequence: CASTQGILVEQYF.